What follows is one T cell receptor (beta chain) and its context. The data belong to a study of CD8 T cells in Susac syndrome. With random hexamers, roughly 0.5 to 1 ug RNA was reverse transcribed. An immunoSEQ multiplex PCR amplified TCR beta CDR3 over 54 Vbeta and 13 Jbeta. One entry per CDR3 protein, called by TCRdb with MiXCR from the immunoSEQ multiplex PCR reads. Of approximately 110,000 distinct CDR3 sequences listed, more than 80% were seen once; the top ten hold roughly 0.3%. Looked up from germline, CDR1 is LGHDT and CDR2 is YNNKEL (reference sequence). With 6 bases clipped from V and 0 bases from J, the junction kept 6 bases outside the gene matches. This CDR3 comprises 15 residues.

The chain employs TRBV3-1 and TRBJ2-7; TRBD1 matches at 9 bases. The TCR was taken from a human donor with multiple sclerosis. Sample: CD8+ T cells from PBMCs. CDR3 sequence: CASRGQGTSSYEQYF. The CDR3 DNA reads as TGTGCCAGCAGGGGACAGGGCACTAGCTCCTACGAGCAGTACTTC.